This T cell receptor (beta chain) was found in a study of identical twins. Germline CDR1 reads DFQATT; CDR2 reads SNEGSKA (reference sequence). The V and J ends lost 3 bases and 5 bases respectively, with 10 bases between them. The CDR3 contains 12 residues. From the 5' RACE reads, TCRdb called clonotypes with MiXCR, one entry per CDR3 protein. The sample includes 230,000 or so distinct CDR3 sequences, around 8.3% of them seen just once. This clonotype has just one count. Its antigen is not identified. Whole-study results and caveats: Out-of-frame alpha sequences shared between twins exhibited an excess of low generation probability. Possibly, invariant MAIT and iNKT cells partly confounded zero-insertion analyses. Memory repertoires lacked the insertion deficit that abundant cord blood beta clonotypes showed.

These sequences were also reported in another study, on yellow fever vaccine responses in identical twins. As that report states: After vaccination, twins' T cell response reportedly seemed partly convergent, partly personalized.

Sequences were obtained from CD8+ T cells sorted from blood. J is TRBJ1-2 and V is TRBV20-1; D remains ambiguous. The sequence was collected from a woman aged 18-30 years in good health. CDR3 in DNA: TGCAGTGCTAGTGGGTTCAGTTATGGCTACACCTTC. Translated, it gives CSASGFSYGYTF.